One sample yielded the 12 T cell receptor beta chains listed below, sequenced in a study of post-analysis software for immune sequencing data. For these TCRs, the target antigens are not known. The TCR beta cDNA libraries carried unique molecular identifiers. MiXCR was run by TCRdb on the PCR reads, yielding one entry per CDR3 protein. Of about 540,000 distinct CDR3 sequences in the sample, about a third were seen once. Points from the study as a whole: Five or six TRBV segments appeared more often in patients than in controls, and TRBV5-6, TRBV5-1 and TRBV20-1 were among these.

The sequencing sample was made of blood. The receptors shown here come from a girl aged 2-17 years with multiple sclerosis.

This clonotype showed up just a few times. The chain has TRBV20-1 and TRBJ2-5; D ambiguous. TRBJ2-7 matches the DNA end more closely, so the J call is doubtful. Germline CDR1 DFQATT, CDR2 SNEGSKA (reference sequence). This CDR3 is built from 14 residues. CDR3 nucleotides: TGCAGTGCTAGGGGGATGGGCAGCACCTACGAGCAGTACTTC. It encodes CSARGMGSTYEQYF.

Many counts were recorded for this clonotype. V and J are TRBV4-2 and TRBJ2-5; 10 nucleotides line up with TRBD2. The length of the CDR3 is 15 residues. The V segment lost 4 bases and the J segment 2 bases; nucleotides outside the gene matches: 4. The V gene's germline CDR1 is LGHNA and CDR2 YNFKEQ. The CDR3 region has the DNA TGTGCCAGCAGCCCCTCGACTAGCGGGCAAGAGACCCAGTACTTC. This sequence encodes CASSPSTSGQETQYF.

This clonotype was recorded a few times. The V call is TRBV12-3 or TRBV12-4, the J call TRBJ2-7, with a tentative D call TRBD1 (5 bases). Trimming removed 1 base at V and 6 bases at J, with 10 bases between. The CDR3 is 13 residues long. The CDR3 bases are TGTGCCAGCAGTTTAGGCAGGGCCATCGAGCAGTACTTC. Its protein is CASSLGRAIEQYF.

This clonotype has a handful of counts. The chain uses TRBV12-3 or TRBV12-4 and TRBJ2-3; TRBD1 matches at 9 bases. Losses at the gene ends were 5 bases for V and 2 bases for J; bases not matched to a gene: 11. The CDR3 totals 17 residues. CDR3 region: CASSLYGTGSFTDTQYF. The CDR3 DNA is TGTGCCAGCAGTCTCTATGGGACAGGGAGTTTCACAGATACGCAGTATTTT.

This sequence joins TRBV11-2 and TRBJ2-5, with D unclear. The end of the DNA is better explained by TRBJ2-7, so the J call may be wrong. Germline assignment: CDR1 SGHAT and CDR2 FQNNGV. The CDR3 is 11 residues long. CDR3 sequence (DNA): TGTGCCAGCAGCTTAAACAACGAGCAGTACTTC. Encoded protein: CASSLNNEQYF.

This clonotype showed up just a few times. The chain uses TRBV6-5 and TRBJ2-3; D tentatively fits TRBD1 or TRBD2 (5 bases each). V shed 2 bases and J shed 8 bases, with 17 bases lying between them. CDR3 size: 15 residues. CDR1 is MNHEY and CDR2 is SVGAGI in the germline V gene. The CDR3 bases are TGTGCCAGCAGTTACAGGGGCCTTACTGCGGGTACGCAGTATTTT. It specifies CASSYRGLTAGTQYF.

The chain links TRBV9 to TRBJ2-3, with a possible D match to TRBD2 (5 bases). Germline V gene data show CDR1 as SGDLS and CDR2 as YYNGEE. V was clipped by 0 bases and J by 2 bases, with 13 bases between them. The CDR3 totals 16 residues. CDR3 DNA: TGTGCCAGCAGCGTAGAAAGCGAGGGCCTCACAGATACGCAGTATTTT. Translation: CASSVESEGLTDTQYF.

This clonotype came up a few times. The junction differs from germline at one of its ends, possibly a read error. This chain links TRBV10-3 with TRBJ2-5; the match to TRBD2 covers 11 bases. Germline CDR1 and CDR2: ENHRY and SYGVKD. The CDR3 is made up of 15 amino acids. CDR3 coding DNA: TGTGCCATCAGTGAGTCGACTAGCGGGGAAGAGACCCGGTACTTC. Amino acid sequence: CAISESTSGEETRYF.

The rearrangement links TRBV7-2 to TRBJ2-1; the match to TRBD1 covers 7 bases. J was trimmed by 4 bases and V by 1 base; bases with no gene match: 4. The CDR3 covers 15 residues. CDR1 and CDR2 (germline): SGHTA, FQGNSA. This chain's CDR3 is CASSLERTGYNEQFF. CDR3 in DNA: TGTGCCAGCAGCTTAGAGCGGACAGGATACAATGAGCAGTTCTTC.

This clonotype was observed a handful of times. The chain carries TRBV10-2 and TRBJ2-7; 7 nucleotides align to TRBD1. The CDR3 has 14 residues. With V trimmed by 2 bases and J by 3 bases, 4 bases remained unmatched. The germline gives CDR1 WSHSY, CDR2 SAAADI. The CDR3 loop reads CASSEKGQIYEQYF. In DNA form, the CDR3 reads TGCGCCAGCAGTGAGAAGGGACAGATCTACGAGCAGTACTTC.

In its sample, this clonotype was seen many times. The rearrangement joins TRBV20-1 to TRBJ2-5, with 7 nucleotides matching TRBD1. CDR3 length equals 13 residues. Germline V gives CDR1 DFQATT, CDR2 SNEGSKA (reference sequence). Losses at the gene ends were 1 base for V and 4 bases for J; bases not matched to a gene: 3. The DNA for the CDR3 is TGCAGTGCTAGAGGGAGACAGGGAGAGACCCAGTACTTC. Its protein product is CSARGRQGETQYF.

The gene calls are TRBV10-1 and TRBJ1-5; D remains ambiguous. The CDR3 has 14 amino acids. V was pared by 2 bases and J by 0 bases, with 5 bases between. Germline CDR1 WNHNN, CDR2 SYGVQD (reference sequence). CDR3 sequence (DNA): TGCGCCAGCAGTGAGGACAATAGCAATCAGCCCCAGCATTTT. Residues: CASSEDNSNQPQHF.